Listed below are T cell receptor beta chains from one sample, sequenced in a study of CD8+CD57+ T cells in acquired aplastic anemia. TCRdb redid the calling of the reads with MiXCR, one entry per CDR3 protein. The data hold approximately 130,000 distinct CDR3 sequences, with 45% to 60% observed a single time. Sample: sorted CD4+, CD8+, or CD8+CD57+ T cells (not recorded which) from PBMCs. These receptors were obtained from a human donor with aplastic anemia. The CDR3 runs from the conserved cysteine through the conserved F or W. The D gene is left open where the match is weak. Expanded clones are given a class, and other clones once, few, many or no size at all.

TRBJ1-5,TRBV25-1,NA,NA,CASSVGGWQPQHF,TGTGCCAGCAGTGTGGGGGGGTGGCAGCCCCAGCATTTT
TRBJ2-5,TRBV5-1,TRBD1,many,CASSSRGRVETQYF,TGCGCCAGCAGCTCCAGGGGGCGGGTGGAGACCCAGTACTTC
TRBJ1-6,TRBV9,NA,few,CASRTDTNSPLHF,TGTGCCAGCAGGACGGACACGAATTCACCCCTCCACTTT
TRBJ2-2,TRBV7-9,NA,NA,CASSFVGELFF,TGTGCCAGCAGCTTCGTCGGGGAGCTGTTTTTT
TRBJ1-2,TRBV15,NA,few,CATSPGYGYTF,TGTGCCACCAGCCCTGGCTATGGCTACACCTTC
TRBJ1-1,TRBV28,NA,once,CASSTMNTEALF,TGTGCCAGCAGTACGATGAACACTGAAGCTCTCTTT
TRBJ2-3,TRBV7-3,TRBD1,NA,CASREGTASTDTQYF,TGTGCCAGCAGGGAAGGGACAGCGAGCACAGATACGCAGTATTTT
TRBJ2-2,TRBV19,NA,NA,CASSIRPFRGELFF,TGTGCCAGTAGTATCCGGCCTTTTCGCGGGGAGCTGTTTTTT
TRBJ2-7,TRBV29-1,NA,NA,CSVEQGTGYEQYF,TGCAGCGTTGAACAGGGCACCGGTTACGAGCAGTACTTC
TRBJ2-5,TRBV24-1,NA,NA,CATSDARGAETQYF,TGTGCCACCAGTGACGCCAGGGGAGCGGAGACCCAGTACTTC